This T cell receptor beta chain was sequenced during a study of blood T cell repertoires in COVID-19 (dated by TCRdb to the early 2020s). About the investigation overall: Samples from collaborators originated in the United States, Italy and Spain and spanned both the acute and convalescent phases of COVID-19. Sample metadata almost always included a de-identified subject ID, COVID-19 status, age in years and sex. A freely available public database, intended as a resource for researchers studying the immune response to SARS-CoV-2, is where the repertoires were released. Samples came from the ongoing ImmuneRACE study (first 160 participants) plus 1,254 subjects from 6 global collaborators. The prospective study material was composed of cDNA or gDNA derived from T cells, B-cell-depleted T cells, or PBMCs. The dataset comprised deeply sampled blood TCRbeta repertoires from subjects exposed to, actively infected with, or recovered from COVID-19. HLA class I and class II types, where available, came from metadata supplied by the sample provider rather than from assay-based typing. Results and caveats for the whole study, not just this receptor: How much clinical and demographic metadata was included differed by source and by participant, and the metadata was provided uncurated.

Whole blood was collected in K2EDTA tubes by collaborating institutions according to the institutions' own protocols. Collaborator samples were shipped for TCRbeta analysis as frozen whole blood, isolated PBMCs, or DNA extracted from either sample type. From a lookup of the germline V gene, CDR1 and CDR2 are SGHRS and YFSETQ. V is clipped by 3 bases and J by 0 bases, and the sequence between their germline boundaries is 10 bases long. The CDR3 runs 15 amino acids, cysteine and phenylalanine included. Only the CDR3 DNA stays, 45 bases, in frame from base 1. TCRbeta CDR3 regions were amplified from genomic DNA by means of the immunoSEQ Assay, a bias-controlled multiplex PCR. Under the source paper's analysis protocol: Within the assay, amplification of reference gene primers was used to estimate how many nucleated cells each sample contained. To quantify the absolute abundance of each unique TCRbeta CDR3 rearrangement, sequence reads were collapsed and filtered. For each sample, productive Simpson clonality was calculated as the square root of Simpson's diversity index over productive rearrangements. This is the immuneACCESS table as TCRdb keeps it, with only in-frame sequences that have V and J called. A part of the clones is gone; compared with another copy, unresolved V genes explain less than half, and the rest is unexplained. V, J and clone size are those of that table, while D and trimming were read from the DNA. Present in this sample are roughly 66,000 clones, 82% of which were seen just once. The top ten clones comprise 6.6% of the sample.

In the case of this clone: The antigen it binds to is not known. Per-base qualities were not stored, and no clone one base away is much larger.

The clonotype comes from a man in his fifties or sixties with acute or convalescent COVID-19. Sequencing was carried out using peripheral blood. Recombination joined TRBV5-1 with TRBJ2-4, with the D gene too uncertain to name. The CDR3 sequence is CASSSGNLAKNIQYF. At the DNA level, the sequence is TGCGCCAGCAGCTCAGGCAACTTAGCCAAAAACATTCAGTACTTC.